The present TCR beta chain was sequenced within a study of response to subunit inactivated influenza vaccine. Study-wide results and caveats: Authors suggested that a seasonal influenza vaccination recruits few new T cells each time.

TCRdb processed the RT-PCR reads anew with MiXCR; each CDR3 protein has one entry. Of some 850,000 distinct CDR3 sequences in the sample, less than 20% were seen once. This clonotype was observed a handful of times. What it binds is unknown. This CDR3 region has 13 residues. The V gene lost 1 base and the J gene lost 3 bases, with 10 bases spanning the gap. Germline V CDR1 and CDR2: SQVTM, ANQGSEA. This TCR was recovered from a man aged 50 or older who received an inactivated influenza vaccine. The sequencing here drew on PBMCs from blood, taken roughly 5 days after vaccination. The V gene is TRBV29-1, the J gene TRBJ2-7, with D perhaps given as TRBD1 or TRBD2 (5 bases each). The CDR3 sequence is CSVEARDGYEQYF. CDR3 in DNA: TGCAGCGTTGAAGCCCGGGACGGCTACGAGCAGTACTTC.